A selection of T cell receptor beta chains follows, all from one sample in a study of T cells after yellow fever vaccination. A single record per CDR3 protein comes from TCRdb applying MiXCR to the 5' RACE reads. This sample carries just under 600,000 distinct CDR3 sequences, roughly 13% of them seen once, and the ten largest clones take over 12%. The source was PBMCs, collected on the day of the yellow fever booster vaccination. Receptor source: a man aged 25-40 years who received the YFV17D yellow fever vaccine. The CDR3 runs from the conserved cysteine through the conserved F or W. The order of the fields is V gene, D gene, J gene, clone size, CDR3 protein, CDR3 DNA. D genes are given only for firm matches. Clone size is shown for a subset of rows, as once, few, many or a class of expanded clone.

V gene: TRBV7-8; D gene: -; J gene: TRBJ2-4; clone size: -; CDR3 protein: CASSLEVGIFNIQYF; CDR3 DNA: TGTGCCAGCAGCTTAGAGGTGGGAATCTTCAACATTCAGTACTTC
V gene: TRBV4-1; D gene: -; J gene: TRBJ2-2; clone size: few; CDR3 protein: CASSQDPGDHGELFF; CDR3 DNA: TGCGCCAGCAGCCAAGATCCAGGGGACCACGGGGAGCTGTTTTTT
V gene: TRBV3-1; D gene: TRBD1; J gene: TRBJ1-6; clone size: -; CDR3 protein: CASSQDRGDSPLHF; CDR3 DNA: TGTGCCAGCAGCCAGGACAGGGGAGATTCACCCCTCCACTTT
V gene: TRBV20-1; D gene: -; J gene: TRBJ2-7; clone size: -; CDR3 protein: CSARDSGTVAYEQYF; CDR3 DNA: TGCAGTGCTAGAGATTCCGGGACGGTCGCCTACGAGCAGTACTTC
V gene: TRBV20-1; D gene: TRBD2; J gene: TRBJ2-7; clone size: few; CDR3 protein: CSARGSSGSVGEQYF; CDR3 DNA: TGCAGTGCTAGAGGATCTAGCGGGAGCGTGGGTGAGCAGTACTTC
V gene: TRBV6-2/TRBV6-3; D gene: TRBD2; J gene: TRBJ2-3; clone size: few; CDR3 protein: CASSYATSGSSDTQYF; CDR3 DNA: TGTGCCAGCAGTTACGCCACTAGCGGGAGCTCAGATACGCAGTATTTT
V gene: TRBV20-1; D gene: -; J gene: TRBJ2-2; clone size: few; CDR3 protein: CSARVAGQYTGELFF; CDR3 DNA: TGCAGTGCTAGAGTAGCGGGACAGTACACCGGGGAGCTGTTTTTT
V gene: TRBV5-5; D gene: -; J gene: TRBJ2-2; clone size: few; CDR3 protein: CASSWQLNSPGELFF; CDR3 DNA: TGTGCCAGCAGCTGGCAGCTAAACAGTCCCGGGGAGCTGTTTTTT
V gene: TRBV20-1; D gene: TRBD1; J gene: TRBJ1-6; clone size: few; CDR3 protein: CSARGQGPNSPLHF; CDR3 DNA: TGCAGTGCTAGGGGACAGGGCCCTAATTCACCCCTCCACTTT
V gene: TRBV5-1; D gene: TRBD2; J gene: TRBJ2-1; clone size: many; CDR3 protein: CASTYLEGRATGEQFF; CDR3 DNA: TGCGCCAGCACCTACCTAGAGGGGAGGGCCACTGGTGAGCAGTTCTTC
V gene: TRBV7-9; D gene: TRBD2; J gene: TRBJ2-1; clone size: few; CDR3 protein: CASRLNSAGGYEQFF; CDR3 DNA: TGTGCCAGCAGGCTTAACTCGGCGGGAGGGTATGAGCAGTTCTTC
V gene: TRBV12-3/TRBV12-4; D gene: -; J gene: TRBJ1-3; clone size: -; CDR3 protein: CASSDGGWNTIYF; CDR3 DNA: TGTGCCAGCAGTGACGGGGGATGGAACACCATATATTTT
V gene: TRBV29-1; D gene: TRBD1; J gene: TRBJ2-7; clone size: many; CDR3 protein: CSVVAGTGTAEQYF; CDR3 DNA: TGCAGCGTCGTAGCCGGGACAGGTACTGCCGAGCAGTACTTC
V gene: TRBV28; D gene: TRBD1; J gene: TRBJ1-1; clone size: -; CDR3 protein: CASSLPAGQGLMNTEAFF; CDR3 DNA: TGTGCCAGCAGTTTGCCCGCTGGACAGGGCCTGATGAACACTGAAGCTTTCTTT
V gene: TRBV20-1; D gene: -; J gene: TRBJ2-7; clone size: -; CDR3 protein: CSARDLGQNYEQYF; CDR3 DNA: TGCAGTGCTAGAGATTTGGGACAAAACTACGAGCAGTACTTC
V gene: TRBV5-1; D gene: -; J gene: TRBJ2-6; clone size: few; CDR3 protein: CASSLITGGAGANVLTF; CDR3 DNA: TGCGCCAGCAGCTTAATCACAGGGGGGGCCGGGGCCAACGTCCTGACTTTC
V gene: TRBV6-1; D gene: TRBD1; J gene: TRBJ1-1; clone size: -; CDR3 protein: CASRISGQGWSAEAFF; CDR3 DNA: TGTGCCAGCAGGATATCGGGACAGGGCTGGTCCGCTGAAGCTTTCTTT
V gene: TRBV5-8; D gene: -; J gene: TRBJ1-5; clone size: few; CDR3 protein: CASSFYPDQKQPQHF; CDR3 DNA: TGTGCCAGCAGCTTTTACCCGGATCAGAAACAGCCCCAGCATTTT
V gene: TRBV20-1; D gene: -; J gene: TRBJ1-1; clone size: -; CDR3 protein: CSAPQGGLAFF; CDR3 DNA: TGCAGTGCTCCCCAAGGCGGGCTAGCTTTCTTT
V gene: TRBV10-3; D gene: -; J gene: TRBJ2-1; clone size: few; CDR3 protein: CAISESGTGSPQFF; CDR3 DNA: TGTGCCATCAGTGAGTCGGGGACGGGGAGCCCCCAGTTCTTC
V gene: TRBV6-2/TRBV6-3; D gene: -; J gene: TRBJ2-7; clone size: few; CDR3 protein: CASRTSGTSFEQYF; CDR3 DNA: TGTGCCAGCCGAACCTCCGGGACGAGTTTCGAGCAGTACTTC
V gene: TRBV11-2; D gene: -; J gene: TRBJ2-6; clone size: -; CDR3 protein: CASSRRVGTGANVLTF; CDR3 DNA: TGTGCCAGCAGCCGGAGGGTTGGCACTGGGGCCAACGTCCTGACTTTC